Listed below are T cell receptor beta chains from one sample, sequenced in a study of OX40 agonist ivuxolimab in advanced cancers. Repertoires were generated with immunoSEQ multiplex PCR, while TCRdb's copy carries only in-frame clones and drops some. The table records tens of thousands of clones, 85% to 90% of them present only once. Sequences were derived from CD4+ or CD8+ T cells sorted from blood, sampled in a trial of the OX40 agonist ivuxolimab. These receptors all stem from an adult with an advanced solid tumor such as melanoma, head and neck, liver or kidney cancer. Each CDR3 is given with its conserved first and last residue. D genes are given only for firm matches. Expanded clones get a size class; other rows say once, few or many, or leave the size out.

cdr3_length clone_size j_call v_call d_call cdr3_nt cdr3_aa
16 - TRBJ2-1 TRBV5-1 TRBD2 TGCGCCAGCAGCCGGGAGGCGGGAGGGCCTTGGAATGAGCAGTTCTTC CASSREAGGPWNEQFF
13 - TRBJ2-1 TRBV29-1 - TGCAGCTATGGGGCAGGGGTCTACAATGAGCAGTTCTTC CSYGAGVYNEQFF
14 - TRBJ2-7 TRBV7-9 - TGTGCCAGCAGCCAAGGCAAGAGAGGGTACGAGCAGTACTTC CASSQGKRGYEQYF
15 - TRBJ1-1 TRBV27 - TGTGCCAGCAGTTTGTGGGGCGGGGACGGAGGTGAAGCTTTCTTT CASSLWGGDGGEAFF
18 few TRBJ2-5 TRBV19 TRBD2 TGTGCCAGTAGTATAGATCATCGAGGACTAGCGATTCAAGAGACCCAGTACTTC CASSIDHRGLAIQETQYF
16 - TRBJ2-7 TRBV4-1 TRBD2 TGCGCCAGCAGCCAAACCACTAGCGGGGGGCCCTACGAGCAGTACTTC CASSQTTSGGPYEQYF
17 - TRBJ2-2 TRBV12-1 - TGTGCCAGCAGCCGTGGACAGGGAAGACGAGGCACCGGGGAGCTGTTTTTT CASSRGQGRRGTGELFF
15 once TRBJ2-5 TRBV9 - TGTGCCAGCAGCGTAGATAGAGGAGGGGGCGAAACCCAGTACTTC CASSVDRGGGETQYF
13 - TRBJ2-7 TRBV5-1 - TGCGCCAGCAGCTTGGAAGGGAGCGACGAGCAGTACTTC CASSLEGSDEQYF
16 - TRBJ2-7 TRBV18 TRBD2 TGTGCCAGCTCGCCAACTAGCGGGGGGTACTCCTACGAGCAGTACTTC CASSPTSGGYSYEQYF
13 - TRBJ1-1 TRBV29-1 - TGCAGCGGGGAACGTTCTAGGGACACTGAAGCTTTCTTT CSGERSRDTEAFF
16 - TRBJ2-2 TRBV5-6 - TGTGCCAGCAGCTTCCCGACAGGACTAAACACCGGGGAGCTGTTTTTT CASSFPTGLNTGELFF
14 - TRBJ2-1 TRBV10-3 TRBD2 TGTGCCATCAGTGGGACTAGCGACTACAATGAGCAGTTCTTC CAISGTSDYNEQFF
14 - TRBJ1-3 TRBV10-2 TRBD1 TGCGCCAGCAGTGCAGGACAGGCCGGAAACACCATATATTTT CASSAGQAGNTIYF
18 - TRBJ1-1 TRBV4-1 TRBD1 TGCGCCAGCAGCCAAGGACAGGGGGCTAAGGGGATGAACACTGAAGCTTTCTTT CASSQGQGAKGMNTEAFF
17 - TRBJ2-7 TRBV7-8 TRBD1 TGTGCCAGCAGCTTAGCCCGACCAGGGGGCGCACCCTACGAGCAGTACTTC CASSLARPGGAPYEQYF
16 - TRBJ2-2 TRBV4-1 TRBD1 TGCGCCAGCAGCCAAGTCGACAGGGGGCCGGTCGGGGAGCTGTTTTTT CASSQVDRGPVGELFF
16 - TRBJ2-3 TRBV11-2 - TGTGCCAGCAGCTTAGATAATTTCCCAGGGTCAGATACGCAGTATTTT CASSLDNFPGSDTQYF
18 - TRBJ2-1 TRBV11-2 TRBD2 TGTGCCAGCAGGCCATGGACTAGCGGGGCCATCGGTGGGAATGAGCAGTTCTTC CASRPWTSGAIGGNEQFF
15 - TRBJ2-5 TRBV19 - TGTGCCGCCTCGGGGGGCAGTACGGGGCGGGAGACCCAGTACTTC CAASGGSTGRETQYF
17 - TRBJ1-2 TRBV4-3 - TGCGCCAGCAGCCAATCCGTACCAGCGATAGCTAACTATGGCTACACCTTC CASSQSVPAIANYGYTF
14 - TRBJ2-7 TRBV5-1 - TGCGCCAGCAGCTTTGAGACGCCCGAAACCGAGCAGTACTTC CASSFETPETEQYF
17 - TRBJ1-5 TRBV19 TRBD1 TGTGCCAGTACGGGGGATATTCAGACAGGGTCCAATCAGCCCCAGCATTTT CASTGDIQTGSNQPQHF
13 - TRBJ2-3 TRBV2 - TGTGCCAGCGGCAGGGACAACACAGATACGCAGTATTTT CASGRDNTDTQYF
13 - TRBJ1-1 TRBV18 - TGTGCCAGCTCAAACGGGAGGGACACTGAAGCTTTCTTT CASSNGRDTEAFF
11 - TRBJ1-1 TRBV6-5 - TGTGCCAGCAGTTCCTTTTATGAAGCTTTCTTT CASSSFYEAFF
14 - TRBJ1-4 TRBV5-1 TRBD1 TGCGCCAGCAGCGTTCAGACAGGGTTTGAAAAACTGTTTTTT CASSVQTGFEKLFF
14 - TRBJ2-7 TRBV27 - TGTGCCAGCAGTTTATTATCAAGGGCTGGCGAGCAGTACTTC CASSLLSRAGEQYF
14 - TRBJ2-1 TRBV2 - TGTGCCAGCAGTGTTGGGGACTTTAACAATGAGCAGTTCTTC CASSVGDFNNEQFF
14 - TRBJ1-1 TRBV28 - TGTGCCAGCAGTTTATCAGGAGCTAACACTGAAGCTTTCTTT CASSLSGANTEAFF
14 - TRBJ1-1 TRBV6-5 - TGTGCCAGCACCCCGGGACGGATGAACACTGAAGCTTTCTTT CASTPGRMNTEAFF
14 - TRBJ1-2 TRBV2 TRBD1 TGTGCCAGCAGTGAACAGGGGGCCGGCTATGGCTACACCTTC CASSEQGAGYGYTF
15 - TRBJ1-2 TRBV4-1 - TGCGCCAGCAGCCAAGGAGTACTAGTGGACTATGGCTACACCTTC CASSQGVLVDYGYTF
13 - TRBJ2-3 TRBV29-1 TRBD2 TGCAGCGTCCTAGCGGGGGGGGCCGATACGCAGTATTTT CSVLAGGADTQYF
16 - TRBJ2-3 TRBV7-2 TRBD2 TGTGCCAGCAGCTTAAAACTAGCGGGAGAGGCAGATACGCAGTATTTT CASSLKLAGEADTQYF